The clone carrying this TCR beta chain was found many times. Its antigen is currently unknown. This entry is derived from a study of breast tumors, draining lymph nodes, adjacent tissues. Whole-study results and caveats: Tumor T cell lymph node origin was a supported hypothesis, not proven.

The V end lost 0 bases, the J end lost 6 bases, and 7 bases lay between the germline ends. The CDR3 runs to 13 residues. Looked up from germline, CDR1 is SGHDT and CDR2 is YYEEEE. TCRdb ran MiXCR on the multiplex PCR reads and lists one entry per CDR3 protein. The top ten clones hold 7.5% to 9.5% of a sample with roughly 19,000 distinct CDR3 sequences, approximately 51% of them seen once. Specimen: breast tumor tissue. This receptor was identified in a female donor with breast cancer. Some clones in this sample may be carry-over from other donors' samples. This chain uses TRBV5-6 with TRBJ2-1; D gene ambiguous. CDR3 nucleotides: TGTGCCAGCAGCTTGGGGGGTTCCAATGAGCAGTTCTTC. It encodes CASSLGGSNEQFF.